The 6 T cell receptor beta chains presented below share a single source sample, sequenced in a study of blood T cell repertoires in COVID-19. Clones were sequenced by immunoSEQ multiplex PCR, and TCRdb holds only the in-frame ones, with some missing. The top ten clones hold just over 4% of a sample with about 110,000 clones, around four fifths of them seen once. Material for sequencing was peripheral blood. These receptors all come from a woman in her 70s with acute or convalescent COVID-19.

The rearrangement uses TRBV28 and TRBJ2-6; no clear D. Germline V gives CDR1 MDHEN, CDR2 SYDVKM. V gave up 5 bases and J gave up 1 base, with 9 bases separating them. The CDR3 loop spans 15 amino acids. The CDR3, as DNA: TGTGCCAGCAGTCCGACTTCGTCTGGGGCCAACGTCCTGACTTTC. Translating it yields CASSPTSSGANVLTF.

In DNA, the CDR3 is TGTGCCAGCAGACAGGGGGCTGTCGGGGAGCTGTTTTTT. Translation gives CASRQGAVGELFF. The chain is built from TRBV6-5 and TRBJ2-2; 9 bases are shared with TRBD1. Trimming took 6 bases from V and 7 from J; bases not matched to a gene: 3. Germline CDR1 and CDR2: MNHEY and SVGAGI. The CDR3 totals 13 residues.

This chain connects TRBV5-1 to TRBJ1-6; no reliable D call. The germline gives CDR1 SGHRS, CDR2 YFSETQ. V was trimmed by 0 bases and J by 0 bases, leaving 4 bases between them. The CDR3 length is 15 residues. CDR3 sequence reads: CASSLDTSYNSPLHF. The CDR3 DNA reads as TGCGCCAGCAGCTTGGACACCTCCTATAATTCACCCCTCCACTTT.

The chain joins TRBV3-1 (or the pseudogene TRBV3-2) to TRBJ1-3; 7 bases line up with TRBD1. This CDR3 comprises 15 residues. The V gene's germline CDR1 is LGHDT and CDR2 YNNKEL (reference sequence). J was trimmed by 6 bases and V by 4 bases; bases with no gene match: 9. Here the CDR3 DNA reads TGTGCCAGCAGCCTAAACAGGGGTTATGAAAACACCATATATTTT. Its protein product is CASSLNRGYENTIYF.

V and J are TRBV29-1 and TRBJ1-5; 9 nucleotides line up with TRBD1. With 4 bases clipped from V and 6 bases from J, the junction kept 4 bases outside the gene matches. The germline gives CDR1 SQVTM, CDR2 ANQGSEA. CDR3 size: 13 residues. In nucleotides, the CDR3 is TGCAGCGTTGGGGGACAGGGTGGTCAGCCCCAGCATTTT. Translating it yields CSVGGQGGQPQHF.

The CDR3 region is CASRPGTRSGAFF. The CDR3 coding sequence is TGTGCCAGCAGACCCGGGACACGTTCGGGAGCTTTCTTT. This sequence joins TRBV6-5 and TRBJ1-1, with D possibly being TRBD1 (6 bases). With 6 bases removed from V and 10 bases from J, the gap between germline ends came to 18 bases. In germline, CDR1 is MNHEY, CDR2 SVGAGI. The CDR3 consists of 13 residues.